Listed below are T cell receptor beta chains from one sample, sequenced in a study of blood T cell repertoires in COVID-19. Method: immunoSEQ multiplex PCR; TCRdb's copy keeps in-frame clones and lacks some. The repertoire includes about 460,000 clones, approximately 90% of them detected once, and more than 7.5% sits in the top ten. The source material was PBMCs or T cells enriched from blood (not recorded which). The receptors stem from a woman aged 60-70 years who had recovered from COVID-19. CDR3s include the opening cysteine and the closing phenylalanine or tryptophan. D genes are given only for firm matches. Clone size, where shown, is once, few, many, or a class for clones that have expanded.

D	J	V	size	CDR3	DNA
NA	TRBJ2-3	TRBV24-1	NA	CATSDLGTSTDTQYF	TGTGCCACCAGTGATTTGGGCACCTCCACAGATACGCAGTATTTT
TRBD2	TRBJ2-7	TRBV2	NA	CASRGLAAVHEQYF	TGTGCCAGCAGGGGACTAGCGGCGGTCCACGAGCAGTACTTC
NA	TRBJ2-5	TRBV29-1	NA	CSVGTSAGSRAQYF	TGCAGCGTTGGTACCTCCGCAGGGTCCAGGGCCCAGTACTTC
NA	TRBJ1-2	TRBV9	NA	CASSPKWSLNYGYTF	TGTGCCAGCAGCCCCAAATGGAGCCTAAACTATGGCTACACCTTC
NA	TRBJ2-1	TRBV4-1	once	CASSPQATTKEQFF	TGCGCCAGCAGCCCCCAGGCCACAACGAAGGAGCAGTTCTTC
TRBD2	TRBJ2-2	TRBV5-1	NA	CASSLGLAGSGELFF	TGCGCCAGCAGCTTGGGACTAGCGGGGTCCGGGGAGCTGTTTTTT
NA	TRBJ1-4	TRBV5-1	few	CASSLVVGEGKLFF	TGCGCCAGCAGCTTGGTGGTAGGGGAGGGAAAACTGTTTTTT
NA	TRBJ2-2	TRBV29-1	NA	CSVVLYTGELFF	TGCAGCGTTGTCCTATACACCGGGGAGCTGTTTTTT
NA	TRBJ1-5	TRBV3-1/TRBV3-2	NA	CASSQDRAGSNQPQHF	TGTGCCAGCAGCCAAGATCGGGCAGGGAGCAATCAGCCCCAGCATTTT
NA	TRBJ2-5	TRBV7-6	NA	CASSLVTRDTLETQYF	TGTGCCAGCAGCTTAGTAACGAGAGACACCCTTGAGACCCAGTACTTC
NA	TRBJ2-7	TRBV2	NA	CASAPVSYEQYF	TGTGCCAGCGCCCCGGTCTCCTACGAGCAGTACTTC
TRBD1	TRBJ1-2	TRBV7-2	NA	CASSLGAGGWYGYTF	TGTGCCAGCAGCTTAGGGGCAGGGGGATGGTATGGCTACACCTTC
NA	TRBJ2-5	TRBV7-8	NA	CATHRDTQETQYF	TGTGCCACCCACCGGGACACTCAAGAGACCCAGTACTTC
NA	TRBJ1-2	TRBV12-3/TRBV12-4	NA	CASSQGHQGGYTF	TGTGCCAGCAGTCAGGGACATCAGGGGGGCTACACCTTC
NA	TRBJ1-5	TRBV4-1	NA	CASSPAGSYSNQPQHF	TGCGCCAGCAGCCCAGCTGGGAGTTATAGCAATCAGCCCCAGCATTTT
NA	TRBJ1-2	TRBV11-2	NA	CASSLWGDYGYTF	TGTGCCAGCAGCTTATGGGGAGACTATGGCTACACCTTC
NA	TRBJ2-7	TRBV6-5	NA	CASSPRTDSYEQYF	TGTGCCAGCAGCCCACGGACAGACTCCTACGAGCAGTACTTC
NA	TRBJ1-6	TRBV3-1/TRBV3-2	NA	CASSPGTLSPLHF	TGTGCCAGCAGCCCGGGAACCCTTTCACCCCTCCACTTT
NA	TRBJ1-5	TRBV2	NA	CASSGGVSNQPQHF	TGTGCCAGCAGCGGGGGGGTCAGCAATCAGCCCCAGCATTTT
NA	TRBJ1-3	TRBV9	NA	CASSVNPGDNTIYF	TGTGCCAGCAGCGTAAACCCCGGGGATAACACCATATATTTT
NA	TRBJ1-4	TRBV5-1	NA	CASSFAPTTNEKLFF	TGCGCCAGCAGCTTTGCCCCTACAACTAATGAAAAACTGTTTTTT
NA	TRBJ1-3	TRBV24-1	NA	CATSDSGNTIYF	TGTGCCACCAGTGACAGTGGAAACACCATATATTTT
NA	TRBJ2-1	TRBV20-1	few	CSASSGGRGEYEQFF	TGCAGTGCTAGTTCCGGGGGGCGGGGAGAGTATGAGCAGTTCTTC
TRBD1	TRBJ1-2	TRBV5-1	NA	CASSIGQGAFGYTF	TGCGCCAGCAGCATCGGACAGGGGGCTTTTGGCTACACCTTC
NA	TRBJ1-1	TRBV5-1	NA	CASSLQMNTEAFF	TGCGCCAGCAGCCTACAGATGAACACTGAAGCTTTCTTT
NA	TRBJ2-3	TRBV6-5	once	CASSRRGGADTQYF	TGTGCCAGCAGTAGAAGGGGGGGGGCAGATACGCAGTATTTT
TRBD1	TRBJ2-7	TRBV12-5	NA	CASGLEDRGYEQYF	TGTGCTAGTGGTTTGGAGGACAGGGGTTACGAGCAGTACTTC
NA	TRBJ1-1	TRBV7-8	once	CASSLIRGTEAFF	TGTGCCAGCAGCTTAATACGGGGGACTGAAGCTTTCTTT
NA	TRBJ2-7	TRBV2	NA	CASSEDGSTYEQYF	TGTGCCAGCAGTGAAGACGGGTCTACCTACGAGCAGTACTTC
TRBD1	TRBJ1-2	TRBV7-9	NA	CASSLLDRVLAYTF	TGTGCCAGCAGCCTTCTGGACAGGGTGTTAGCCTACACCTTC
NA	TRBJ1-1	TRBV30	NA	CAWTPGANSEAFF	TGTGCCTGGACACCTGGGGCGAACTCTGAAGCTTTCTTT
TRBD1	TRBJ2-5	TRBV7-2	NA	CASSSPGGASQETQYF	TGTGCCAGCAGCTCCCCAGGGGGCGCTTCTCAAGAGACCCAGTACTTC
NA	TRBJ2-2	TRBV3-1/TRBV3-2	NA	CASSQDRAGSGTGELFF	TGTGCCAGCAGCCAAGATAGGGCAGGGTCGGGCACCGGGGAGCTGTTTTTT
NA	TRBJ2-5	TRBV18	NA	CASSPEGETQYF	TGTGCCAGCTCACCGGAGGGTGAGACCCAGTACTTC
NA	TRBJ2-1	TRBV1	NA	CTSRPGGATSYNEQFF	TGCACCAGCAGACCGGGGGGCGCGACTTCCTACAATGAGCAGTTCTTC
TRBD1	TRBJ2-6	TRBV19	few	CASTPRGPLTGANVLTF	TGTGCCAGTACCCCGAGGGGGCCCCTCACCGGGGCCAACGTCCTGACTTTC
NA	TRBJ2-1	TRBV7-2	NA	CASSPQPLGLGEQFF	TGTGCCAGCAGCCCCCAGCCATTGGGGCTGGGTGAGCAGTTCTTC
NA	TRBJ1-5	TRBV5-1	NA	CASSLGGSNQPQHF	TGCGCCAGCAGCTTGGGCGGTAGCAATCAGCCCCAGCATTTT
NA	TRBJ1-2	TRBV27	NA	CASSLFGRGWYGYTF	TGTGCCAGCAGTTTATTCGGCAGGGGTTGGTATGGCTACACCTTC
TRBD2	TRBJ2-5	TRBV9	NA	CASSIGTSGGVLQETQYF	TGTGCCAGCAGCATAGGGACTAGCGGGGGGGTATTACAAGAGACCCAGTACTTC
NA	TRBJ1-3	TRBV7-8	NA	CASSLSTASGNTIYF	TGTGCCAGCAGCTTATCGACTGCTAGTGGAAACACCATATATTTT
TRBD2	TRBJ2-3	TRBV7-8	NA	CASSLNRGGSDTQYF	TGTGCCAGCAGCTTAAACCGGGGGGGGTCAGATACGCAGTATTTT
TRBD1	TRBJ1-2	TRBV19	NA	CASSGTARANYGYTF	TGTGCCAGCTCGGGGACAGCTAGAGCTAACTATGGCTACACCTTC
NA	TRBJ1-5	TRBV19	NA	CASSTREYSNQPQHF	TGTGCCAGTAGTACGCGGGAATATAGCAATCAGCCCCAGCATTTT
TRBD1	TRBJ1-1	TRBV5-1	once	CASSPGTGTTGEAFF	TGCGCCAGCAGCCCCGGGACAGGGACTACGGGTGAAGCTTTCTTT
TRBD1	TRBJ1-2	TRBV4-2	few	CASSQETARTGGYGYTF	TGTGCCAGCAGCCAAGAGACGGCCCGGACAGGGGGTTATGGCTACACCTTC
TRBD1	TRBJ2-2	TRBV2	NA	CASMRGPNTGELFF	TGTGCCAGCATGAGGGGGCCGAACACCGGGGAGCTGTTTTTT
NA	TRBJ1-5	TRBV11-2	NA	CASSFGSDRHQPQHF	TGTGCCAGCAGCTTCGGATCTGACAGGCATCAGCCCCAGCATTTT
TRBD2	TRBJ2-3	TRBV11-2	NA	CASSPDSGASTDTQYF	TGTGCCAGCAGCCCCGATAGCGGGGCTAGCACAGATACGCAGTATTTT
NA	TRBJ1-5	TRBV5-1	NA	CASSLAGRDNQPQHF	TGCGCCAGCAGCTTGGCCGGCAGGGACAATCAGCCCCAGCATTTT
NA	TRBJ1-3	TRBV14	once	CASSSLLSAGNTIYF	TGTGCCAGCAGCTCTCTTCTGTCTGCTGGAAACACCATATATTTT
NA	TRBJ1-5	TRBV2	NA	CASRDSGPPQPQHF	TGTGCCAGCAGGGATTCAGGCCCCCCTCAGCCCCAGCATTTT